Below are 10 T cell receptor beta chains sequenced from a single sample in a study of CD8+ T cells in alopecia areata. TCR sequencing used cDNA made by reverse transcription of extracted RNA. The repertoire was sequenced with immunoSEQ multiplex PCR; TCRdb's copy has only in-frame clones and lacks some. The table includes 200,000 or so clones, about 61% detected once. The sequenced material came from CD8+ T cells sorted from blood. The source of these receptors is a human donor in good health.

The table lists this clone with a few counts. This chain connects TRBV5-1 to TRBJ2-1; possible D gene TRBD2, 5 bases. Germline V lookup: CDR1 SGHRS, CDR2 YFSETQ. Trimming pared 3 bases from V and 8 bases from J, leaving 9 bases between. The CDR3 loop spans 12 amino acids. The CDR3 sequence: CASSWEFDEQFF. Here the CDR3 DNA reads TGCGCCAGCAGCTGGGAGTTCGATGAGCAGTTCTTC.

The V gene is TRBV4-1, the J gene TRBJ2-6; 7 bases match TRBD1. Germline trimming cut 2 bases from V and 3 bases from J; bases unmatched to any gene: 1. This CDR3 is 15 amino acids long. CDR1 is MGHRA and CDR2 is YSYEKL in the germline V gene. CDR3 sequence: CASSQTGVGANVLTF. For the CDR3, the DNA is TGCGCCAGCAGCCAAACAGGGGTTGGGGCCAACGTCCTGACTTTC.

This clone has a handful of counts. Additional DNA sequences in this sample encode the identical CDR3. The chain recombines TRBV7-9 with TRBJ2-7; 7 nucleotides agree with TRBD2. The trim removed 5 bases at V and 2 bases at J, leaving 3 bases unmatched. This CDR3 is 13 amino acids long. CDR1 and CDR2 from the germline V gene are SEHNR and FQNEAQ (reference sequence). CDR3 coding DNA: TGTGCCAGCAGCCCGGGGGGACCCTACGAGCAGTACTTC. Its protein is CASSPGGPYEQYF.

The rearrangement links TRBV9 to TRBJ2-7; D is unclear. Trimming cost V 3 bases and J 4 bases, with 8 bases left between them. The CDR3 has 12 amino acids. The germline gives CDR1 SGDLS, CDR2 YYNGEE. The CDR3 is CASSGYSYEQYF. For the CDR3, the DNA is TGTGCCAGCAGCGGATACAGTTACGAGCAGTACTTC.

This clone was found a few times. V gene TRBV11-2 combines with J gene TRBJ2-3, with D unresolved. CDR1 and CDR2 from the germline V gene are SGHAT and FQNNGV. Trimming took 10 bases from V and 1 from J, leaving 6 bases between them. The CDR3 length is 11 residues. CDR3 protein: CATLRTDTQYF. DNA of the CDR3: TGTGCCACCCTCCGCACAGATACGCAGTATTTT.

V is TRBV4-1 and J is TRBJ1-2; D unresolved. The germline V gene has CDR1 MGHRA and CDR2 YSYEKL. The length of the CDR3 is 13 residues. V shed 5 bases and J shed 3 bases, with 10 bases lying between them. CDR3 amino acids: CASSFRVDYGYTF. As DNA, the CDR3 is TGCGCCAGCAGCTTTCGGGTCGACTATGGCTACACCTTC.

There are a few counts of this clone. This chain joins TRBV7-9 and TRBJ1-2, with D maybe TRBD1 (6 bases). CDR1 and CDR2 from the germline V gene are SEHNR and FQNEAQ (reference sequence). V was trimmed by 0 bases and J by 8 bases, leaving 13 bases between them. The CDR3 consists of 14 residues. For the CDR3, the DNA is TGTGCCAGCAGCTTAGCGGCGGGGGCCCAAGGCTACACCTTC. Translated: CASSLAAGAQGYTF.

This rearrangement joins TRBV2 to TRBJ2-1; weak D call: TRBD2 (7 bases). V lost 8 bases and J 5 bases, leaving 19 bases between the germline ends. The CDR3 length is 15 residues. Germline V lookup: CDR1 SNHLY, CDR2 FYNNEI. The DNA of the CDR3 is TGTGCCAGCCGCCCCCCCGAGGGGGGGAACAATGAGCAGTTCTTC. It encodes CASRPPEGGNNEQFF.

This clone was observed a few times. The CDR3 sequence is CASSPRQGLQPQHF. The CDR3 coding sequence is TGTGCCAGCAGCCCTAGACAGGGACTTCAGCCCCAGCATTTT. The V and J genes are TRBV11-2 and TRBJ1-5, with TRBD1 matching over 7 bases. The V gene end was trimmed by 5 bases and the J gene end by 6 bases; junction bases not matched to a gene: 7. The CDR3 covers 14 residues. Germline V gene lookup returns CDR1 SGHAT and CDR2 FQNNGV.

V and J are TRBV4-1 and TRBJ2-6; D gene unclear. Trimming stripped 2 bases from V and 4 bases from J, with 18 bases between. This CDR3 has 18 residues. Per the germline V gene, CDR1 is MGHRA and CDR2 is YSYEKL. The CDR3, as DNA: TGCGCCAGCAGCCAAAGGATCGAGAGGTTTTCAGGGGCCAACGTCCTGACTTTC. Its translation: CASSQRIERFSGANVLTF.